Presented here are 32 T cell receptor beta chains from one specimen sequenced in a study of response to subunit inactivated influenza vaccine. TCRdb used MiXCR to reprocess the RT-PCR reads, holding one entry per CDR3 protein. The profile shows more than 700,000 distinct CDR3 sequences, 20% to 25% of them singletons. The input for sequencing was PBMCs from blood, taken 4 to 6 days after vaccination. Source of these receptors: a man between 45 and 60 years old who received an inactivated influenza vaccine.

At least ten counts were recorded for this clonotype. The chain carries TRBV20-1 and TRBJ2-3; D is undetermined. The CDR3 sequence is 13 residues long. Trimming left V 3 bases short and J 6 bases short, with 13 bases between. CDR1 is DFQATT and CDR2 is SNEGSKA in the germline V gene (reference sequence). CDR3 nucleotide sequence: TGCAGTGCTAGTATGGCTATTTGGGATACGCAGTATTTT. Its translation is CSASMAIWDTQYF.

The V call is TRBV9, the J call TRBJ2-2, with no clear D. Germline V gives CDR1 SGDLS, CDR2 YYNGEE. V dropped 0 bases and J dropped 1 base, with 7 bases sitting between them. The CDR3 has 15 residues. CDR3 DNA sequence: TGTGCCAGCAGCGTAGCTTCAGGGAACACCGGGGAGCTGTTTTTT. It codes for CASSVASGNTGELFF.

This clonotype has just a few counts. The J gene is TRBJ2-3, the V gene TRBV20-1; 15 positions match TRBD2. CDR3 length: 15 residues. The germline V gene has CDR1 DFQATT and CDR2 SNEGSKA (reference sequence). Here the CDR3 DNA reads TGCAGCCGCTGGACTAGCGGGAGGGATACAGATACGCAGTATTTT. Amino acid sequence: CSRWTSGRDTDTQYF.

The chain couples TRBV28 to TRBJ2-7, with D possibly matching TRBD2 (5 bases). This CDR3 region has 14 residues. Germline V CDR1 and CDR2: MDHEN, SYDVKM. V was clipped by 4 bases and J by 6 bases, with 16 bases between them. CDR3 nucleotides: TGTGCCAGCAGTTCCGCGGGTCCTACGCGCGAGCAGTACTTC. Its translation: CASSSAGPTREQYF.

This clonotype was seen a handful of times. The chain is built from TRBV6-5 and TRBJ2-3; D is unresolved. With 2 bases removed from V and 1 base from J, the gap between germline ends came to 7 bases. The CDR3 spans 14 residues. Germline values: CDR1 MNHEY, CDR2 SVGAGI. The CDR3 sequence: CASSYQLGTDTQYF. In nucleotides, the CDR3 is TGTGCCAGCAGTTACCAACTGGGCACAGATACGCAGTATTTT.

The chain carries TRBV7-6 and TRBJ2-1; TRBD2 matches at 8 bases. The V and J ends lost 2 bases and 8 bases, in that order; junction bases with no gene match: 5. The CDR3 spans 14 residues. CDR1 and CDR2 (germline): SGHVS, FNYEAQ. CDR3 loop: CASSLSGTSYEQFF. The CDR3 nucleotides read TGTGCCAGCAGCTTATCTGGGACTAGTTATGAGCAGTTCTTC.

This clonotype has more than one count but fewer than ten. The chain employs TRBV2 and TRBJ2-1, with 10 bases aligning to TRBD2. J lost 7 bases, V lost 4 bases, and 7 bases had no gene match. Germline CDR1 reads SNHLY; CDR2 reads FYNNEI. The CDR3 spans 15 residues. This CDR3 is CASSAPGLAINEQFF. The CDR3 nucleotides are TGTGCCAGCAGTGCTCCGGGACTAGCGATAAATGAGCAGTTCTTC.

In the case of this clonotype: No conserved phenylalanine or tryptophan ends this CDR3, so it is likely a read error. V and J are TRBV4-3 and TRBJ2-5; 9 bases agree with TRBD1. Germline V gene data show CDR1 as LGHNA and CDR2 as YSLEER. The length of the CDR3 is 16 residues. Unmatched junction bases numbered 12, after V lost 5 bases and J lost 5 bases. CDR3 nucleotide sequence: TGCGCCAGCAGCTTTACGACCGGGACAGGGATCGAGACCCAGTACATC. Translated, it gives CASSFTTGTGIETQYI.

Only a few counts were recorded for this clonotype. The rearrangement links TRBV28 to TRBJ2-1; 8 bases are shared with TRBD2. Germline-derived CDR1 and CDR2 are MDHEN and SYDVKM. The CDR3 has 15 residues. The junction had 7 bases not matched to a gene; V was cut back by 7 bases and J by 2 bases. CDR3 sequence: CASIPREGAYNEQFF. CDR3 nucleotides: TGTGCCAGCATTCCTCGGGAGGGCGCCTACAATGAGCAGTTCTTC.

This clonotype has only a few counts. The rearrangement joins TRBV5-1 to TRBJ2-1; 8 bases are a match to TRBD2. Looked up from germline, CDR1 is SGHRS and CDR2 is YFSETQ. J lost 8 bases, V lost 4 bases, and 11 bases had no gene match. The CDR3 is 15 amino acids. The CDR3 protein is CASSGGLAEYHEQFF. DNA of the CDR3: TGCGCCAGCAGCGGCGGACTAGCTGAGTATCATGAGCAGTTCTTC.

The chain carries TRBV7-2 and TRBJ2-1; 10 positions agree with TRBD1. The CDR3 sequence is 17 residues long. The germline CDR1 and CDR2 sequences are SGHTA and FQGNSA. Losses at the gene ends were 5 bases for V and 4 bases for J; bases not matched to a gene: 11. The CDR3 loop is CASSRRGGTGAYNEQFF. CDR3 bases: TGTGCCAGCAGCCGTAGGGGGGGGACAGGGGCATACAATGAGCAGTTCTTC.

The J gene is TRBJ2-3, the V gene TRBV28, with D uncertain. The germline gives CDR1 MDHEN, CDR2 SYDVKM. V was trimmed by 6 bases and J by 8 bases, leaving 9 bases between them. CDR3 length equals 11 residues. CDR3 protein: CASSSLGTQYF. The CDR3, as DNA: TGTGCCAGCAGCTCCCTCGGTACGCAGTATTTT.

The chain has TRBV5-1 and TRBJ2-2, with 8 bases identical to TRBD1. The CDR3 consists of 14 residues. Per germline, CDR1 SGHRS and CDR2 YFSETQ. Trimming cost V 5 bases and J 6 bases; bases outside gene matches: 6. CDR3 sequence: CASRFDRGPGELFF. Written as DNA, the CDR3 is TGCGCCAGCAGATTCGACAGGGGTCCCGGGGAGCTGTTTTTT.

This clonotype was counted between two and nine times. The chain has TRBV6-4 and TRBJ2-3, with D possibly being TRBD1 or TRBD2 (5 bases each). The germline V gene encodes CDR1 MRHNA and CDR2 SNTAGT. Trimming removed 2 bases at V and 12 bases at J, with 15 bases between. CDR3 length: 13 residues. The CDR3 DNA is TGTGCCAGCAGTGACACAGAGGGACCGCATCAGTATTTT. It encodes CASSDTEGPHQYF.

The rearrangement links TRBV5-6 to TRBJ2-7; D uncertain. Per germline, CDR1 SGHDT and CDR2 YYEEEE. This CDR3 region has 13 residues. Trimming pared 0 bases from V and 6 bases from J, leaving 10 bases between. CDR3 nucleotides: TGTGCCAGCAGCTTGGTTATAGTTCGCGAGCAGTACTTC. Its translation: CASSLVIVREQYF.

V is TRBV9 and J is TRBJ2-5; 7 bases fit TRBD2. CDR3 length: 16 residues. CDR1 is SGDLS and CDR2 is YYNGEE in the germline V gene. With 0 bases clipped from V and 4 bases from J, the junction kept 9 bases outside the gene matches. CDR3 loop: CASSVGGGRGGETQYF. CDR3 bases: TGTGCCAGCAGCGTAGGGGGCGGGAGAGGAGGAGAGACCCAGTACTTC.

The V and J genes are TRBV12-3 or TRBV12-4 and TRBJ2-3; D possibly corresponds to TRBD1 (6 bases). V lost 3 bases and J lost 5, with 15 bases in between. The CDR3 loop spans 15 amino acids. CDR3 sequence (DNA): TGTGCCAGCAGTTTCCTAGGGACATCGGGAGATACGCAGTATTTT. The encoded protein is CASSFLGTSGDTQYF.

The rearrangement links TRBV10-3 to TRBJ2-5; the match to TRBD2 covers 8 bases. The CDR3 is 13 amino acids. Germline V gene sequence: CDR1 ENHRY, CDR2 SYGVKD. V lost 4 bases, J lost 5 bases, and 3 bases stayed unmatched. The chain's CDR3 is CAISAGREETQYF. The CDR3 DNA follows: TGTGCCATCAGTGCCGGGAGGGAGGAGACCCAGTACTTC.

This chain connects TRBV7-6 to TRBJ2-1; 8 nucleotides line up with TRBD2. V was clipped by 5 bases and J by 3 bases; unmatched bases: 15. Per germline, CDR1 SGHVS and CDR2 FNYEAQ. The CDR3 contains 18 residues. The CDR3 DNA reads TGTGCCAGCAGCCCGGATGGGCTAGCGGGCTTATACTACAATGAGCAGTTCTTC. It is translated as CASSPDGLAGLYYNEQFF. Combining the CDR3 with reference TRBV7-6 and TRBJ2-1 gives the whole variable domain GAGVSQSPRYKVTKRGQDVALRCDPISGHVSLYWYRQALGQGPEFLTYFNYEAQQDKSGLPNDRFSAERPEGSISTLTIQRTEQRDSAMYRCASSPDGLAGLYYNEQFFGPGTRLTVL.

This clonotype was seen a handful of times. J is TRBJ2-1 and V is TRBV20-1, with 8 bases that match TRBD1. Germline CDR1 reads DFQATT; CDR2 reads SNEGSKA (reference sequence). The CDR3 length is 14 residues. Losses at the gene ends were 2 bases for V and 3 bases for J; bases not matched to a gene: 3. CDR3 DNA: TGCAGTGCTAGACAGGGGGCGATCTACAATGAGCAGTTCTTC. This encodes CSARQGAIYNEQFF.

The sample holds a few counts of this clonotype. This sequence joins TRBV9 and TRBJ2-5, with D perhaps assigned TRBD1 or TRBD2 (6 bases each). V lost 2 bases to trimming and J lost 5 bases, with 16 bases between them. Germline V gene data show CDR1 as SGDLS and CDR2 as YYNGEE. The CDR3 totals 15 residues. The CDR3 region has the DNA TGTGCCAGCAGCGTTAGCGTCAGAGGGGGGGAGACCCAGTACTTC. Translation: CASSVSVRGGETQYF.

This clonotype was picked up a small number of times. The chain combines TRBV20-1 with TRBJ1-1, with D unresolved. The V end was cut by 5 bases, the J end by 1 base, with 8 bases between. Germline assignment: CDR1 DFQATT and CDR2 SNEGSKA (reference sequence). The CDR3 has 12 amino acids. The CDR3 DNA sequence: TGCAGTGCTCCGGCCGGGAACACTGAAGCTTTCTTT. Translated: CSAPAGNTEAFF.

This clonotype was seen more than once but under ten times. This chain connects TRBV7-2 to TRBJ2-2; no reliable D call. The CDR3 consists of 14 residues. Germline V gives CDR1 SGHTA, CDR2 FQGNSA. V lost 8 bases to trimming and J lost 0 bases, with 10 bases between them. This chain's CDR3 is CASRRQANTGELFF. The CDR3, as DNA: TGTGCCAGCCGTAGGCAGGCGAACACCGGGGAGCTGTTTTTT. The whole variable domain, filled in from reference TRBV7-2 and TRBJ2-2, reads GAGVSQSPSNKVTEKGKDVELRCDPISGHTALYWYRQSLGQGLEFLIYFQGNSAPDKSGLPSDRFSAERTGGSVSTLTIQRTQQEDSAVYLCASRRQANTGELFFGEGSRLTVL.

As DNA, the CDR3 is TGCAGCGTTGAAGAGAGGCTGGTAGGGACCCAGTACTTC. Residues: CSVEERLVGTQYF. The V call is TRBV29-1, the J call TRBJ2-5; D is uncertain. Trimming pared 0 bases from V and 7 bases from J, leaving 12 bases between. From germline, CDR1 is SQVTM and CDR2 ANQGSEA. This CDR3 spans 13 amino acids. Full variable domain (missing parts from reference TRBV29-1 and TRBJ2-5): SAVISQKPSRDICQRGTSLTIQCQVDSQVTMMFWYRQQPGQSLTLIATANQGSEATYESGFVIDKFPISRPNLTFSTLTVSNMSPEDSSIYLCSVEERLVGTQYFGPGTRLLVL.

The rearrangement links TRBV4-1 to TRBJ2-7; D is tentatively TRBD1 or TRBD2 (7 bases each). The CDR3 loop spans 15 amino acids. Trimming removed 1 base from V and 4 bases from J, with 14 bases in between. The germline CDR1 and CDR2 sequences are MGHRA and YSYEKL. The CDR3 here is CASSQGGGQQYEQYF. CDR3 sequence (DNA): TGCGCCAGCAGCCAAGGGGGGGGACAGCAATACGAGCAGTACTTC.

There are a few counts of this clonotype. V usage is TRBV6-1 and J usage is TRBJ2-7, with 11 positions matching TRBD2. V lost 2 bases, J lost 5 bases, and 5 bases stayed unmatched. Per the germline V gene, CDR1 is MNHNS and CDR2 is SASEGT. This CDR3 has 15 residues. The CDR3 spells CASSELAGGPDEQYF. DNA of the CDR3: TGTGCCAGCAGTGAATTAGCGGGAGGGCCCGACGAGCAGTACTTC.

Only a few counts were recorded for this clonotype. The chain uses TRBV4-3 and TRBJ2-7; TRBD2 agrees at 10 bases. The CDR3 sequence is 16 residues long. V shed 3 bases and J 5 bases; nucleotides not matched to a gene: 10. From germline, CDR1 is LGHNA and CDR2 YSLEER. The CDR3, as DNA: TGCGCCAGCAGCCAGACGAGCGGGGGGGGCTTCCACGAGCAGTACTTC. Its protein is CASSQTSGGGFHEQYF.

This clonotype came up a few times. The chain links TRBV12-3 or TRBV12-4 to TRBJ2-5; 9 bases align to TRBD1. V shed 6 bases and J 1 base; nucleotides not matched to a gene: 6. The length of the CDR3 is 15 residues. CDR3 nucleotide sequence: TGTGCCAGCAGGGGGACAGGGATGGTCCAAGAGACCCAGTACTTC. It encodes CASRGTGMVQETQYF.

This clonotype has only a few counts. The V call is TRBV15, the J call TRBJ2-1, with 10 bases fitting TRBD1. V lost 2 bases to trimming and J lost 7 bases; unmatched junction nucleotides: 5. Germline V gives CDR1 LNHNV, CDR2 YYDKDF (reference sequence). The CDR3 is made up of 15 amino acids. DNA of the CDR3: TGTGCCACCAGCAGACCGGGACAGGGGTGGAATGAGCAGTTCTTC. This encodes CATSRPGQGWNEQFF.

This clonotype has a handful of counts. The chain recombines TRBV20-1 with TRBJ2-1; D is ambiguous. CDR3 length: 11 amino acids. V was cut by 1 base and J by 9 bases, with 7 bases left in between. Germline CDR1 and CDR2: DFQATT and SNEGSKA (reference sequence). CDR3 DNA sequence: TGCAGTGCTAGAGTATACGGTGAGCAGTTCTTC. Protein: CSARVYGEQFF.

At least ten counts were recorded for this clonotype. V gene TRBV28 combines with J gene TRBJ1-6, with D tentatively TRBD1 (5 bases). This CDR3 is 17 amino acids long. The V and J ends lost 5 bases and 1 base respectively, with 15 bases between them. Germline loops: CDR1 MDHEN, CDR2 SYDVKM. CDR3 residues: CASSNPGRGSYNSPLHF. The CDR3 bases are TGTGCCAGCAGTAACCCCGGACGGGGGTCCTATAATTCACCCCTCCACTTT.

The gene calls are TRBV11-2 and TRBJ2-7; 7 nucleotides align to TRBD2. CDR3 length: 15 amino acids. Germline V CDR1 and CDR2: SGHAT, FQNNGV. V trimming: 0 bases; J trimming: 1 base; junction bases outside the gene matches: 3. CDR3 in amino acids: CASSLESGISYEQYF. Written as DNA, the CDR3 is TGTGCCAGCAGCTTAGAGAGCGGGATTTCCTACGAGCAGTACTTC.